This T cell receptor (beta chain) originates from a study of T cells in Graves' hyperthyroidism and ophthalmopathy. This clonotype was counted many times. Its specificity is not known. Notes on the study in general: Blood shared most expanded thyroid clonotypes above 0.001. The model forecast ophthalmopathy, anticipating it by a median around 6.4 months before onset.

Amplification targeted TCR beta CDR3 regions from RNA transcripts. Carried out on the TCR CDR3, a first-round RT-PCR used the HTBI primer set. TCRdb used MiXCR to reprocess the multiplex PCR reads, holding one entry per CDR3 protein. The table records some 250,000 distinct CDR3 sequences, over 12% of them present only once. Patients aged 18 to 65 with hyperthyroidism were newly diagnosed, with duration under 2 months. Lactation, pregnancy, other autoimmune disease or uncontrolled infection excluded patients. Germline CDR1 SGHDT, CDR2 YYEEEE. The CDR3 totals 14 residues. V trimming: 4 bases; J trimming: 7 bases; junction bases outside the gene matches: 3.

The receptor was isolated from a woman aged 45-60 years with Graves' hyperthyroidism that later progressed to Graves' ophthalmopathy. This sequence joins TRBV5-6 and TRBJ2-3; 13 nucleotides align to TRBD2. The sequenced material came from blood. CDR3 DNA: TGTGCCAGCAGCCCGGGACTAGCGGGATATACGCAGTATTTT. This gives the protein CASSPGLAGYTQYF.